This TCR beta chain was identified during a study of blood T cells in healthy people across ages. Regarding the study as a whole: Considered underestimates were the diversity estimates obtained from one million T cells.

Germline loops: CDR1 DFQATT, CDR2 SNEGSKA (reference sequence). The CDR3 covers 14 residues. Trimming removed 2 bases from V and 12 bases from J; junction bases left unmatched: 12. Together with a sample-barcoded 5' primer, a J-beta primer mix was included in a second PCR lasting roughly 6 to 12 cycles. TCRdb analysed the 5' RACE reads with MiXCR anew, one entry per CDR3 protein. The profile shows 1.5 million to 2 million distinct CDR3 sequences, roughly 27% of them singletons. Details on this clonotype: Antigen specificity is unknown.

The receptor was derived from a woman aged 25 to 39 in good health. The sample comprised blood. This sequence joins TRBV20-1 and TRBJ1-4; 7 bases match TRBD1. The CDR3 spells CSARIWDSPRELFF. The CDR3, as DNA: TGCAGTGCTAGAATCTGGGACAGCCCACGGGAACTGTTTTTT.